These T cell receptor beta chains were read from a single sample in a study of beta chain features in type 1 diabetes. The table came from immunoSEQ multiplex PCR; TCRdb's copy has only in-frame clones and leaves some out. The sample contains 120,000 or so clones, 15% to 20% of which appear only once. Specimen: central memory CD4+ T cells from blood. These receptors all stem from a man younger than 35 with type 1 diabetes. The CDR3 runs from the conserved cysteine through the conserved F or W. Each record gives: V gene, CDR3 length, D gene, J gene, clone size, CDR3 protein, CDR3 DNA. D genes are given only for firm matches. Only some rows state a clone size, as once, few, many or a class for expanded clones.

TRBV13	15	TRBD2	TRBJ2-3	few	CASSLIAGDADTQYF	TGTGCCAGCAGCTTGATAGCGGGGGACGCAGATACGCAGTATTTT
TRBV30	14	NA	TRBJ1-1	NA	CAWSVGWVNAEAFF	TGTGCCTGGAGTGTAGGATGGGTGAACGCTGAAGCTTTCTTT
TRBV19	12	NA	TRBJ1-2	NA	CASGTNNYGYTF	TGTGCCAGCGGCACAAACAACTATGGCTACACCTTC
TRBV30	15	TRBD1	TRBJ1-5	NA	CAWSVRGQGNQPQHF	TGTGCCTGGAGTGTACGGGGACAGGGCAATCAGCCCCAGCATTTT
TRBV5-1	14	NA	TRBJ1-1	few	CASSLADPRVEAFF	TGCGCCAGCAGCTTGGCCGATCCCAGGGTCGAAGCTTTCTTT
TRBV7-2	15	TRBD1	TRBJ1-1	NA	CASSRRRDRETEAFF	TGTGCCAGCAGCCGCCGACGGGACAGGGAAACTGAAGCTTTCTTT
TRBV7-2	12	NA	TRBJ2-7	few	CASSPDRYEQYF	TGTGCCAGCAGCCCCGACAGATACGAGCAGTACTTC
TRBV28	10	NA	TRBJ1-2	few	CASSFRGYTF	TGTGCCAGCAGTTTCCGGGGCTACACCTTC
TRBV29-1	13	NA	TRBJ2-3	few	CSVVRVGTDTQYF	TGCAGCGTTGTTAGGGTCGGGACAGATACGCAGTATTTT
TRBV2	15	TRBD2	TRBJ2-1	NA	CASSLSGREDNEQFF	TGTGCCAGCAGTTTAAGCGGGAGGGAGGACAATGAGCAGTTCTTC
TRBV30	13	NA	TRBJ1-1	few	CAWSALEGTEAFF	TGTGCCTGGAGTGCCCTTGAGGGCACTGAAGCTTTCTTT
TRBV5-6	17	TRBD2	TRBJ2-5	NA	CASSCERREGLPETQYF	TGTGCCAGCAGCTGTGAGAGGCGGGAGGGCCTTCCAGAGACCCAGTACTTC
TRBV6-5	12	NA	TRBJ2-7	NA	CASGPGSYEQYF	TGTGCCAGCGGCCCCGGATCCTACGAGCAGTACTTC
TRBV5-1	14	NA	TRBJ2-5	once	CASSLVGPGETQYF	TGCGCCAGCAGCTTGGTGGGGCCGGGAGAGACCCAGTACTTC
TRBV2	13	NA	TRBJ1-5	few	CASSEGGNQPQHF	TGTGCCAGCAGTGAAGGGGGCAATCAGCCCCAGCATTTT
TRBV9	15	NA	TRBJ1-3	NA	CASNPTGRLGNTIYF	TGTGCCAGCAACCCCACGGGGAGGTTGGGAAACACCATATATTTT
TRBV4-1	13	NA	TRBJ1-5	NA	CASSQDREQPQHF	TGCGCCAGCAGCCAAGATAGGGAGCAGCCCCAGCATTTT
TRBV7-8	16	NA	TRBJ1-5	few	CASSSYRGRGNQPQHF	TGTGCCAGCAGCTCTTACCGGGGTAGGGGCAATCAGCCCCAGCATTTT
TRBV5-6	18	TRBD1	TRBJ2-1	NA	CASSLIPWTGGSYNEQFF	TGTGCCAGCAGCTTAATTCCATGGACAGGGGGCTCCTACAATGAGCAGTTCTTC
TRBV4-3	14	NA	TRBJ1-6	NA	CASSQDRGSLTLHF	TGCGCCAGCAGCCAAGATCGGGGGAGTCTAACCCTCCACTTT
TRBV4-2	16	TRBD2	TRBJ2-7	NA	CASSSTGGLANYEQYF	TGTGCCAGCAGCTCCACCGGGGGACTAGCAAACTACGAGCAGTACTTC
TRBV5-1	15	NA	TRBJ2-1	many	CASSLNPGGHNEQFF	TGCGCCAGCAGCTTGAACCCAGGGGGGCACAATGAGCAGTTCTTC
TRBV23-1	10	NA	TRBJ2-7	medium-sized	CASRSGEQYF	TGCGCCAGCAGGTCGGGAGAGCAGTACTTC
TRBV4-1	17	NA	TRBJ2-1	few	CASSQGGRYPPYNEQFF	TGCGCCAGCAGCCAAGGGGGTCGGTACCCTCCCTACAATGAGCAGTTCTTC
TRBV5-1	13	NA	TRBJ2-3	few	CASSLQGGDTQYF	TGCGCCAGCAGCTTGCAGGGCGGAGATACGCAGTATTTT
TRBV30	13	NA	TRBJ1-4	once	CAWSEGRSEKLFF	TGTGCCTGGAGTGAGGGGAGGAGCGAAAAACTGTTTTTT
TRBV9	13	NA	TRBJ2-5	NA	CASSVVVGETQYF	TGTGCCAGCAGCGTAGTCGTGGGAGAGACCCAGTACTTC
TRBV7-2	15	NA	TRBJ2-3	NA	CASSSRRDGTDTQYF	TGTGCCAGCAGCTCAAGGCGGGACGGGACAGATACGCAGTATTTT
TRBV18	11	NA	TRBJ2-5	many	CASSPKETQYF	TGTGCCAGCTCACCAAAAGAGACCCAGTACTTC
TRBV5-4	15	TRBD1	TRBJ2-1	few	CASRATGEHYNEQFF	TGTGCCAGCAGAGCGACAGGGGAACATTACAATGAGCAGTTCTTC
TRBV5-6	14	NA	TRBJ2-3	many	CASSLPPGADTQYF	TGTGCCAGCAGCTTGCCCCCAGGAGCAGATACGCAGTATTTT
TRBV7-2	18	TRBD2	TRBJ2-7	NA	CASSLFPTTSGLAYEQYF	TGTGCCAGCAGCCTATTCCCGACTACTAGCGGGCTAGCGTACGAGCAGTACTTC
TRBV7-2	15	NA	TRBJ1-6	few	CASSLASERGSPLHF	TGTGCCAGCAGCTTAGCCTCTGAGAGGGGCTCACCCCTCCACTTT
TRBV5-4	18	TRBD2	TRBJ2-1	few	CASSPGERGIVIHNEQFF	TGTGCCAGCAGCCCTGGGGAGCGGGGGATCGTTATCCACAATGAGCAGTTCTTC
TRBV29-1	11	NA	TRBJ2-5	few	CSARGQETQYF	TGCAGCGCCCGGGGGCAAGAGACCCAGTACTTC
TRBV11-2	13	TRBD1	TRBJ1-2	NA	CASSTDRGRGYTF	TGTGCCAGCAGTACAGACAGGGGTAGAGGCTACACCTTC
TRBV19	12	NA	TRBJ2-5	many	CASSIQGRTQYF	TGTGCCAGTAGTATCCAAGGGAGGACCCAGTACTTC
TRBV6-5	13	TRBD1	TRBJ2-1	few	CASSRDSYNEQFF	TGTGCCAGCAGCCGGGACAGCTACAATGAGCAGTTCTTC
TRBV29-1	15	NA	TRBJ1-1	many	CSVAPGWGMNTEAFF	TGCAGCGTCGCCCCAGGGTGGGGGATGAACACTGAAGCTTTCTTT
TRBV7-9	13	NA	TRBJ1-4	many	CASSPDVWGKLFF	TGTGCCAGCAGCCCAGACGTTTGGGGAAAACTGTTTTTT
TRBV6-1	14	TRBD1	TRBJ2-1	NA	CASTQGARYNEQFF	TGTGCCAGCACCCAGGGGGCGCGTTACAATGAGCAGTTCTTC
TRBV7-9	11	NA	TRBJ2-7	NA	CASSHSYEQYF	TGTGCCAGCAGCCATAGCTACGAGCAGTACTTC
TRBV25-1	14	TRBD1	TRBJ2-7	NA	CASSDDRGPYEQYF	TGTGCCAGCAGTGACGACAGGGGACCCTACGAGCAGTACTTC
TRBV7-2	14	NA	TRBJ2-4	many	CASSPDGAKNIQYF	TGTGCCAGCAGCCCGGACGGGGCCAAAAACATTCAGTACTTC
TRBV9	16	NA	TRBJ2-2	NA	CASSPPGPKNTGELFF	TGTGCCAGCAGCCCCCCCGGGCCCAAAAACACCGGGGAGCTGTTTTTT
TRBV7-2	16	NA	TRBJ2-1	NA	CASSSPPGRRVVEQFF	TGTGCCAGCAGCTCCCCGCCGGGACGTAGGGTGGTGGAGCAGTTCTTC
TRBV5-6	14	TRBD1	TRBJ1-4	few	CASSSRQGNEKLFF	TGTGCCAGCAGCTCTCGACAGGGTAATGAAAAACTGTTTTTT
TRBV7-9	15	NA	TRBJ2-3	many	CASSLVPRDHDTQYF	TGTGCCAGCAGCTTAGTCCCTCGGGACCACGATACGCAGTATTTT
TRBV30	13	NA	TRBJ1-2	few	CAWTVGGNYGYTF	TGTGCCTGGACGGTAGGGGGAAATTATGGCTACACCTTC
TRBV30	14	NA	TRBJ2-4	NA	CAWSKTSSGNIQYF	TGTGCCTGGAGTAAAACTAGCTCGGGCAACATTCAGTACTTC
TRBV7-2	14	NA	TRBJ1-1	NA	CASSVGTLNTEAFF	TGTGCCAGCAGCGTCGGGACACTCAACACTGAAGCTTTCTTT
TRBV29-1	11	NA	TRBJ2-7	few	CSVAENYEQYF	TGCAGCGTAGCGGAGAACTACGAGCAGTACTTC
TRBV4-2	15	NA	TRBJ1-5	NA	CASSQDAGARQPQHF	TGTGCCAGCAGCCAAGATGCGGGGGCGCGTCAGCCCCAGCATTTT
TRBV14	15	NA	TRBJ2-6	NA	CASNRSPNGANVLTF	TGTGCCAGCAACCGAAGTCCCAACGGGGCCAACGTCCTGACTTTC
TRBV7-7	11	NA	TRBJ1-1	NA	CASSPSVGAFF	TGTGCTAGCAGCCCCAGCGTGGGAGCTTTCTTT